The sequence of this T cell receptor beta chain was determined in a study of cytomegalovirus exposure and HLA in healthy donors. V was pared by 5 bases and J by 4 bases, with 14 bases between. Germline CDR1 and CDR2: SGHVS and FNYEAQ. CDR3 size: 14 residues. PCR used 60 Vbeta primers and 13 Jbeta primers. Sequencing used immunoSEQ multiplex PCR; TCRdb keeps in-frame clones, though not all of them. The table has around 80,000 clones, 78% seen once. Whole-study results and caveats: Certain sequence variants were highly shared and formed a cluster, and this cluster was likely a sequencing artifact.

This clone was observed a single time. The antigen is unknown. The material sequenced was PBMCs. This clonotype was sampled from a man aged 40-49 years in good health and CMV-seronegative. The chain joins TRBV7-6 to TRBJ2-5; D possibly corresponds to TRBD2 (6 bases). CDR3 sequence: CASSPTVGGETQYF. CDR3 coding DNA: TGTGCCAGCAGCCCCACAGTGGGGGGAGAGACCCAGTACTTC.